The 2 T cell receptor beta chains given below trace back to one sample, sequenced in a study of spatial heterogeneity in lung cancer. TCRdb reprocessed the 5' RACE reads with MiXCR, giving one entry per CDR3 protein. Among 45,000 to 50,000 distinct CDR3 sequences listed, about 11% were seen once. Specified time point: blood at routine non-recurrence follow-up after resection. Sequencing used PBMCs, obtained at follow-up. The receptors stem from a male donor with early-stage non-small cell lung cancer.

This clonotype appeared many times. This chain joins TRBV29-1 and TRBJ1-1, with D possibly being TRBD1 (6 bases). V lost 6 bases and J lost 3, with 11 bases in between. Germline V CDR1 and CDR2: SQVTM, ANQGSEA. This CDR3 is 12 amino acids long. The CDR3 region has the DNA TGCAGCGTGGGGGACACCCACACTGAAGCTTTCTTT. Translation: CSVGDTHTEAFF.

This clonotype ranks as hyperexpanded. The chain carries TRBV13 and TRBJ2-5; D gene ambiguous. The germline V and J ends were trimmed by 2 bases and 5 bases, with 9 bases remaining between them. Germline V gives CDR1 PRHDT, CDR2 FYEKMQ (reference sequence). The CDR3 totals 13 residues. CDR3 in amino acids: CASSLNGEETQYF. The CDR3, as DNA: TGTGCCAGCAGCTTAAACGGAGAGGAGACCCAGTACTTC.